The 21 T cell receptor beta chains below all came from one sample that was sequenced in a study of PD-1 and CTLA-4 blockade in melanoma. Some clones are missing from TCRdb's copy, which holds only in-frame ones; the method was immunoSEQ multiplex PCR. The table lists roughly 30,000 clones, 88% of them singletons. The sequencing here drew on CD8+ T cells from peripheral blood, taken from a patient given anti-PD-1 treatment. These receptors all come from a human donor with melanoma.

As to this clone: Different DNA sequences within this sample yield the same CDR3. The chain joins TRBV19 to TRBJ1-1; the D gene is possibly TRBD1 (6 bases). There are 15 residues in the CDR3. Trimming took off 3 bases at V and 1 base at J, with 12 bases between the two ends. The germline V gene encodes CDR1 LNHDA and CDR2 SQIVND (reference sequence). The CDR3 here is CASSIPGQRNTEAFF. The CDR3, as DNA: TGTGCCAGTAGTATCCCAGGACAGAGGAACACTGAAGCTTTCTTT.

CDR3 coding DNA: TGTGCCAGCAGCTCAAGCCTCTTGACAGGAATCGATGGCTACACCTTC. The encoded protein is CASSSSLLTGIDGYTF. V gene TRBV7-9 combines with J gene TRBJ1-2; D is perhaps TRBD1 (6 bases). Between the trimmed V and J ends, which lost 4 bases and 6 bases, there was a span of 21 bases. Germline V gene lookup returns CDR1 SEHNR and CDR2 FQNEAQ (reference sequence). The CDR3 runs to 16 residues.

This sequence joins TRBV29-1 and TRBJ1-2; perhaps TRBD1 as D (6 bases). The length of the CDR3 is 12 residues. Germline assignment: CDR1 SQVTM and CDR2 ANQGSEA. Trimming removed 6 bases from V and 8 bases from J, with 16 bases in between. CDR3 coding DNA: TGCAGCGTGGACCTTGGACAGTGGGGCTACACCTTC. This codes for CSVDLGQWGYTF.

The V and J genes are TRBV4-1 and TRBJ1-1; D is undetermined. The V end lost 1 base, the J end lost 2 bases, and 8 bases lay between the germline ends. The germline V gene has CDR1 MGHRA and CDR2 YSYEKL. There are 14 residues in the CDR3. In DNA, the CDR3 is TGCGCCAGCAGCCAAGGCAAGGGTAACACTGAAGCTTTCTTT. The encoded protein is CASSQGKGNTEAFF.

Only a few counts were recorded for this clone. The sample carries other DNA sequences with the same CDR3. The chain couples TRBV27 to TRBJ2-6, with D unclear. V was shortened by 6 bases and J by 0 bases, with 0 bases between the two germline ends. Germline V CDR1 and CDR2: MNHEY, SMNVEV (reference sequence). CDR3 length equals 12 residues. DNA of the CDR3: TGTGCCAGCAGCTCTGGGGCCAACGTCCTGACTTTC. Translating it yields CASSSGANVLTF. The full variable domain, with the rest looked up from reference TRBV27 and TRBJ2-6, is EAQVTQNPRYLITVTGKKLTVTCSQNMNHEYMSWYRQDPGLGLRQIYYSMNVEVTDKGDVPEGYKVSRKEKRNFPLILESPSPNQTSLYFCASSSGANVLTFGAGSRLTVL.

V is TRBV27 and J is TRBJ1-2, with D perhaps TRBD1 (5 bases). Trimming cost V 3 bases and J 3 bases, with 8 bases left between them. The CDR3 spans 13 residues. Germline V gene data show CDR1 as MNHEY and CDR2 as SMNVEV (reference sequence). The CDR3: CASSLRQHYGYTF. CDR3 coding DNA: TGTGCCAGCAGTTTGAGACAGCACTATGGCTACACCTTC.

The chain has TRBV27 and TRBJ2-1; no reliable D call. This CDR3 is 14 amino acids long. The germline gives CDR1 MNHEY, CDR2 SMNVEV (reference sequence). V was trimmed by 3 bases and J by 5 bases, leaving 11 bases between them. CDR3 residues: CASSFGLVDNEQFF. CDR3 nucleotide sequence: TGTGCCAGCAGTTTTGGGCTAGTTGACAATGAGCAGTTCTTC.

The chain couples TRBV4-3 to TRBJ1-6; 8 bases agree with TRBD1. CDR3 length: 16 amino acids. Germline V gene data show CDR1 as LGHNA and CDR2 as YSLEER. The V segment lost 4 bases and the J segment 7 bases; nucleotides outside the gene matches: 9. The CDR3, as DNA: TGCGCCAGCAGCCCCGACAGGGGCCGGGGGAATTCACCCCTCCACTTT. It translates to CASSPDRGRGNSPLHF.

J is TRBJ2-2 and V is TRBV6-2 or TRBV6-3; a possible D gene is TRBD1 (6 bases). V shed 5 bases and J shed 6 bases, with 13 bases lying between them. This CDR3 is built from 14 residues. Germline assignment: CDR1 MNHEY and CDR2 SVGEGT. The CDR3 nucleotides are TGTGCCAGCAGTCCCACAGGGCGGGCCGGGGAGCTGTTTTTT. It yields the protein CASSPTGRAGELFF.

The V gene is TRBV12-2, the J gene TRBJ2-7; TRBD1, the table's D call, lacks a check against the DNA. TRBV12-2 is termed a pseudogene. The CDR3 extends over 14 amino acids. DNA for the CDR3: TGTGCAAGTCGCCGACCCCCTTGGGGCCACGAGCAGTACTTC. This translates into CASRRPPWGHEQYF.

CDR3 DNA sequence: TGTGCCAGCAGCCCCTCCCGGGGGGTCTACAATCAGCCCCAGCATTTT. This encodes CASSPSRGVYNQPQHF. The rearrangement uses TRBV7-8 and TRBJ1-5, with a possible D match to TRBD1 (5 bases). The CDR3 length is 16 residues. Looked up from germline, CDR1 is SGHVS and CDR2 is FQNEAQ. Trimming took off 5 bases at V and 3 bases at J, with 17 bases between the two ends.

V gene TRBV24-1 combines with J gene TRBJ2-5; D call uncertain. CDR1 and CDR2 (germline): KGHDR, SFDVKD. Trimming pared 5 bases from V and 5 bases from J, leaving 8 bases between. CDR3 size: 12 residues. CDR3 region: CATSGDRETQYF. CDR3 DNA: TGTGCCACCAGTGGGGATCGGGAGACCCAGTACTTC.

The CDR3 loop reads CASSLEGGIYEQYF. The CDR3 region has the DNA TGTGCCAGCAGCTTGGAGGGTGGGATCTACGAGCAGTACTTC. V usage is TRBV5-6 and J usage is TRBJ2-7; no clear D. The CDR3 is 14 residues long. V was trimmed by 0 bases and J by 3 bases, leaving 10 bases between them. Germline values: CDR1 SGHDT, CDR2 YYEEEE.

V gene TRBV30 combines with J gene TRBJ1-1, with TRBD1 matching over 12 bases. Germline CDR1 reads GTSNPN; CDR2 reads SVGIG (reference sequence). The CDR3 totals 13 residues. V shed 0 bases, J shed 11 bases, and the junction held 4 bases outside the gene matches. The CDR3 here is CAWSVGTGGRAFF. The CDR3 region has the DNA TGTGCCTGGAGTGTAGGGACAGGGGGCCGTGCTTTCTTT.

The chain uses TRBV7-8 and TRBJ2-7; D possibly matches TRBD1 or TRBD2 (5 bases each). Trimming pared 3 bases from V and 2 bases from J, leaving 14 bases between. Germline-derived CDR1 and CDR2 are SGHVS and FQNEAQ. This CDR3 is 15 amino acids long. The CDR3: CASSFSGTDPYEQYF. For the CDR3, the DNA is TGTGCCAGCAGCTTCTCCGGGACGGACCCCTACGAGCAGTACTTC.

The J gene is TRBJ2-3, the V gene TRBV9; maybe TRBD1 (6 bases). V was trimmed by 3 bases and J by 2 bases, leaving 16 bases between them. This CDR3 comprises 16 residues. Germline-derived CDR1 and CDR2 are SGDLS and YYNGEE. The CDR3 bases are TGTGCCAGCAGCGCGGGACAAACGGGATACACAGATACGCAGTATTTT. Its translation is CASSAGQTGYTDTQYF.

The chain links TRBV4-1 to TRBJ1-1; TRBD1 is a possible D gene (6 bases). The CDR3 loop spans 15 amino acids. Trimming stripped 4 bases from V and 0 bases from J, with 12 bases between. The germline V gene has CDR1 MGHRA and CDR2 YSYEKL. Here the CDR3 DNA reads TGCGCCAGCAGCCCCGTGGGGGGCTTGAACACTGAAGCTTTCTTT. It encodes CASSPVGGLNTEAFF.

The genes are TRBV5-6 and TRBJ1-2; D is undetermined. The CDR3 loop spans 12 amino acids. The V end was cut by 5 bases, the J end by 5 bases, with 10 bases between. Germline values: CDR1 SGHDT, CDR2 YYEEEE. DNA of the CDR3: TGTGCCAGCAGTGGGCTAGATTATGGCTACACCTTC. Protein product: CASSGLDYGYTF.

The genes are TRBV27 and TRBJ2-5, with 10 bases lining up with TRBD2. The CDR3 length is 15 residues. Trimming at V came to 7 bases and at J to 4 bases, leaving 9 bases not matched to a gene. CDR1 is MNHEY, CDR2 SMNVEV, per germline (reference sequence). CDR3 nucleotide sequence: TGTGCCAGCAAGGGTAGCGGGGGGTCCGGAGAGACCCAGTACTTC. This sequence encodes CASKGSGGSGETQYF.

V gene TRBV5-4 combines with J gene TRBJ1-5, with D possibly being TRBD1 (6 bases). V shed 1 base and J shed 4 bases, with 12 bases lying between them. CDR1 and CDR2 (germline): SGHNT, YYREEE (reference sequence). The CDR3 is 15 amino acids. Here the CDR3 reads CASSLSGQGNQPQHF. CDR3 DNA sequence: TGTGCCAGCAGCTTGAGTGGGCAGGGGAATCAGCCCCAGCATTTT.

The gene calls are TRBV4-3 and TRBJ2-5; 8 bases are shared with TRBD1. The ends lost 1 base at V and 5 bases at J; junction bases unmatched: 6. Germline V gene sequence: CDR1 LGHNA, CDR2 YSLEER. The CDR3 covers 15 residues. CDR3 sequence reads: CASSQATGAGETQYF. CDR3 bases: TGCGCCAGCAGCCAAGCGACAGGGGCGGGGGAGACCCAGTACTTC.